The 26 T cell receptor beta chains below were found in one sample sequenced in a study of sequential checkpoint blockade in melanoma. Here immunoSEQ multiplex PCR was the method, and the copy in TCRdb shows in-frame clones only, minus some. The sample has approximately 10,000 clones; over 60% are singletons. The treatment was: randomized to nivolumab then ipilimumab (arm A) or the reverse (arm B). Sequenced material: CD8+ T cells sorted from blood (inferred from file names), taken from a patient given nivolumab and ipilimumab in sequence. These receptors all come from a human donor with melanoma.

In DNA, the CDR3 is TGTGCCAGCAGCTTGATGGGGGGGTACGAGCAGTACTTC. It encodes CASSLMGGYEQYF. The chain carries TRBV7-2 and TRBJ2-5; 7 bases fit TRBD2. The J call may be incorrect, as the DNA end agrees better with TRBJ2-7. The CDR3 runs 13 residues. From germline, CDR1 is SGHTA and CDR2 FQGNSA.

This rearrangement joins TRBV7-9 to TRBJ2-7, with 11 bases aligning to TRBD1. Germline trimming cut 4 bases from V and 5 bases from J; bases unmatched to any gene: 4. The CDR3 covers 14 residues. The germline CDR1 and CDR2 sequences are SEHNR and FQNEAQ (reference sequence). CDR3 protein: CASSWGQGDNEQYF. CDR3 nucleotide sequence: TGTGCCAGCAGCTGGGGACAGGGGGACAACGAGCAGTACTTC. The whole variable domain, filled in from reference TRBV7-9 and TRBJ2-7, reads DTGVSQNPRHKITKRGQNVTFRCDPISEHNRLYWYRQTLGQGPEFLTYFQNEAQLEKSRLLSDRFSAERPKGSFSTLEIQRTEQGDSAMYLCASSWGQGDNEQYFGPGTRLTVT.

The genes are TRBV4-3 and TRBJ2-7, with 11 bases fitting TRBD2. This CDR3 is built from 16 residues. Trimming cost V 4 bases and J 4 bases; bases outside gene matches: 9. Germline V gene sequence: CDR1 LGHNA, CDR2 YSLEER. The CDR3 nucleotides are TGCGCCAGCAGCCCCGGCTATAGCGGGGGGGATTACGAGCAGTACTTC. This codes for CASSPGYSGGDYEQYF.

The chain recombines TRBV27 with TRBJ2-7, with D possibly TRBD1 on 5 matching bases. Per germline, CDR1 MNHEY and CDR2 SMNVEV (reference sequence). The ends were cut back, 0 bases at V and 5 bases at J, with 14 bases in the middle. This CDR3 comprises 15 residues. The CDR3 bases are TGTGCCAGCAGTTTATCAGGGGTTAACACGGACGAGCAGTACTTC. The encoded protein is CASSLSGVNTDEQYF.

The rearrangement joins TRBV5-1 to TRBJ1-3; the D is unclear. The V gene's germline CDR1 is SGHRS and CDR2 YFSETQ. Trimming removed 0 bases from V and 2 bases from J, with 9 bases in between. The CDR3 contains 15 residues. In nucleotides, the CDR3 is TGCGCCAGCAGCTTGGAATGGAGACCTGGAAACACCATATATTTT. It yields the protein CASSLEWRPGNTIYF.

This clone has just one count. The V and J genes are TRBV14 and TRBJ2-5; 8 positions agree with TRBD1. The DNA matches TRBJ2-7 better at its end, which makes the J call doubtful. Germline-derived CDR1 and CDR2 are SGHDN and FVKESK. The CDR3 has 16 residues. The CDR3 region has the DNA TGTGCCGGGGACCTTGGCATTCAGGGGGCGACCTACGAGCAGTACTTC. As protein: CAGDLGIQGATYEQYF.

The V and J genes are TRBV27 and TRBJ2-7; 7 bases agree with TRBD1. The CDR3 has 14 residues. The ends lost 6 bases at V and 1 base at J; junction bases unmatched: 6. The germline V gene has CDR1 MNHEY and CDR2 SMNVEV (reference sequence). Here the CDR3 reads CASSQRTGSYEQYF. The CDR3 region has the DNA TGTGCCAGCAGCCAGAGGACAGGATCCTACGAGCAGTACTTC.

V usage is TRBV7-9 and J usage is TRBJ2-7, with TRBD1 matching 7 bases. The V gene end was trimmed by 1 base and the J gene end by 3 bases; junction bases not matched to a gene: 6. Germline CDR1 and CDR2: SEHNR and FQNEAQ (reference sequence). CDR3 length equals 15 residues. Here the CDR3 DNA reads TGTGCCAGCAGCTTAGGGGACAGCGGTAACTACGAGCAGTACTTC. Protein sequence: CASSLGDSGNYEQYF.

The chain is built from TRBV6-6 and TRBJ2-7; D possibly corresponds to TRBD1 (6 bases). V gave up 8 bases and J gave up 2 bases, with 13 bases separating them. This CDR3 is built from 13 residues. The germline V gene encodes CDR1 MNHNY and CDR2 SVGAGI (reference sequence). The CDR3 here is CASSQGIPYEQYF. CDR3 DNA sequence: TGTGCCAGCTCACAGGGCATACCCTACGAGCAGTACTTC.

V gene TRBV28 combines with J gene TRBJ2-7; D not resolved. The V gene's germline CDR1 is MDHEN and CDR2 SYDVKM. The CDR3 is made up of 14 amino acids. Trimming took 1 base from V and 2 from J, leaving 9 bases between them. The CDR3 loop is CASSLFLYTYEQYF. The CDR3 DNA reads as TGTGCCAGCAGTTTATTCTTATACACCTACGAGCAGTACTTC. The full variable domain, completed using reference TRBV28 and TRBJ2-7, is DVKVTQSSRYLVKRTGEKVFLECVQDMDHENMFWYRQDPGLGLRLIYFSYDVKMKEKGDIPEGYSVSREKKERFSLILESASTNQTSMYLCASSLFLYTYEQYFGPGTRLTVT.

V is TRBV6-6 and J is TRBJ2-1, with D possibly matching TRBD1 (5 bases). The CDR3 totals 16 residues. Trimming took 2 bases from V and 5 from J, leaving 16 bases between them. Germline CDR1 MNHNY, CDR2 SVGAGI (reference sequence). DNA for the CDR3: TGTGCCAGCAGTTACAGTCGGATAAGGGGTAACAATGAGCAGTTCTTC. Translating it yields CASSYSRIRGNNEQFF.

The chain recombines TRBV29-1 with TRBJ1-5, with D possibly being TRBD1 (5 bases). The CDR3 extends over 15 amino acids. Germline loops: CDR1 SQVTM, CDR2 ANQGSEA. V was cut by 1 base and J by 7 bases, with 17 bases left in between. CDR3 in amino acids: CSVEVPGQIYQPQHF. The DNA for the CDR3 is TGCAGCGTTGAAGTTCCCGGACAAATATACCAGCCCCAGCATTTT.

This rearrangement joins TRBV27 to TRBJ1-3; tentatively, D is TRBD1 (5 bases). Germline V gene data show CDR1 as MNHEY and CDR2 as SMNVEV (reference sequence). The CDR3 has 15 amino acids. V was cut by 5 bases and J by 2 bases, with 13 bases left in between. The CDR3 sequence is CASSPQGTTGNTIYF. CDR3 nucleotide sequence: TGTGCCAGCAGTCCCCAGGGTACAACTGGAAACACCATATATTTT.

The chain is built from TRBV28 and TRBJ1-2; a possible D gene is TRBD1 (5 bases). Per germline, CDR1 MDHEN and CDR2 SYDVKM. Trimming removed 9 bases at V and 2 bases at J, with 16 bases between. CDR3 length: 14 residues. The CDR3 protein is CASTQTGPNYGYTF. The CDR3 region has the DNA TGTGCCAGTACTCAAACAGGACCCAACTATGGCTACACCTTC.

This chain joins TRBV6-5 and TRBJ2-7; TRBD1 agrees at 9 bases. The CDR3 spans 16 residues. Trimming cost V 2 bases and J 6 bases; bases outside gene matches: 11. The V gene's germline CDR1 is MNHEY and CDR2 SVGAGI. The CDR3 protein is CASSYPQGAYLCEQYF. The DNA of the CDR3 is TGTGCCAGCAGTTACCCACAGGGGGCGTATCTTTGCGAGCAGTACTTC.

J is TRBJ1-4 and V is TRBV5-4; D uncertain. Trimming took off 0 bases at V and 3 bases at J, with 12 bases between the two ends. Germline assignment: CDR1 SGHNT and CDR2 YYREEE (reference sequence). The CDR3 contains 16 residues. The CDR3 sequence: CASSLDEGDANEKLFF. CDR3 DNA: TGTGCCAGCAGCTTGGACGAGGGAGACGCTAATGAAAAACTGTTTTTT. Complete variable domain (other parts from reference TRBV5-4 and TRBJ1-4): ETGVTQSPTHLIKTRGQQVTLRCSSQSGHNTVSWYQQALGQGPQFIFQYYREEENGRGNFPPRFSGLQFPNYSSELNVNALELDDSALYLCASSLDEGDANEKLFFGSGTQLSVL.

This clone appeared a single time. V gene TRBV6-5 combines with J gene TRBJ1-4, with TRBD1 matching over 11 bases. CDR1 MNHEY and CDR2 SVGAGI come from the germline V gene. Trimming cost V 3 bases and J 8 bases; bases outside gene matches: 8. CDR3 length: 16 residues. In DNA form, the CDR3 reads TGTGCCAGCAGTTATGATGGACAGGGGGCACCAGAAAAACTGTTTTTT. Protein sequence: CASSYDGQGAPEKLFF.

V and J are TRBV2 and TRBJ2-7, with D maybe TRBD1 (5 bases). The CDR3 is 12 amino acids. The V gene's germline CDR1 is SNHLY and CDR2 FYNNEI. V lost 8 bases, J lost 3 bases, and 11 bases lay in between. This CDR3 reads CASAGQHYEQYF. The CDR3 DNA follows: TGTGCCAGCGCTGGACAACACTACGAGCAGTACTTC.

The chain carries TRBV7-2 and TRBJ1-6; 7 positions agree with TRBD1. The germline V gene has CDR1 SGHTA and CDR2 FQGNSA. J lost 0 bases, V lost 1 base, and 9 bases had no gene match. This CDR3 comprises 19 residues. The CDR3 reads CASSLGAGQRSSYNSPLHF. The CDR3 nucleotides are TGTGCCAGCAGCTTAGGGGCGGGACAGAGGAGCTCCTATAATTCACCCCTCCACTTT.

This clone was found once. The V call is TRBV5-4, the J call TRBJ1-3, with 8 positions matching TRBD1. J lost 3 bases, V lost 3 bases, and 8 bases had no gene match. The CDR3 has 16 amino acids. From germline, CDR1 is SGHNT and CDR2 YYREEE (reference sequence). The CDR3 protein is CASSSGGINFGNTIYF. CDR3 bases: TGTGCCAGCAGCTCAGGGGGCATTAACTTTGGAAACACCATATATTTT.

The chain employs TRBV19 and TRBJ1-2; 8 nucleotides match TRBD1. This CDR3 comprises 17 residues. With 4 bases clipped from V and 1 base from J, the junction kept 11 bases outside the gene matches. Germline loops: CDR1 LNHDA, CDR2 SQIVND (reference sequence). CDR3 residues: CASSTYFGQGSNYGYTF. The CDR3 DNA reads TGTGCCAGTAGTACCTACTTCGGACAGGGCAGTAACTATGGCTACACCTTC.

By share, this clone ranks as medium-sized. V usage is TRBV2 and J usage is TRBJ2-7; perhaps TRBD1 as D (6 bases). Germline V gene data show CDR1 as SNHLY and CDR2 as FYNNEI. This CDR3 region has 13 residues. V lost 8 bases and J lost 4, with 15 bases in between. The CDR3 DNA reads TGTGCCAGCGAGGGTTTACAGGGATACGAGCAGTACTTC. Translating it yields CASEGLQGYEQYF.

The table lists this clone with a count of one. V is TRBV6-1 and J is TRBJ2-7, with D possibly TRBD1 on 5 matching bases. Germline V lookup: CDR1 MNHNS, CDR2 SASEGT. This CDR3 has 12 residues. The V end lost 5 bases, the J end lost 4 bases, and 9 bases lay between the germline ends. Written as DNA, the CDR3 is TGTGCCAGCAGTCCCACAGGATACGAGCAGTACTTC. Translation gives CASSPTGYEQYF.

V is TRBV5-5 and J is TRBJ1-5, with no clear D. Germline V gives CDR1 SGHKS, CDR2 YYEKEE (reference sequence). The V end was cut by 0 bases, the J end by 0 bases, with 7 bases between. CDR3 length: 15 residues. The CDR3 region is CASSLDSYSNQPQHF. DNA for the CDR3: TGTGCCAGCAGCTTGGACAGCTATAGCAATCAGCCCCAGCATTTT.

The chain links TRBV28 to TRBJ1-1; TRBD1 aligns across 7 bases. The V gene end was trimmed by 8 bases and the J gene end by 1 base; junction bases not matched to a gene: 7. Germline V CDR1 and CDR2: MDHEN, SYDVKM. There are 14 residues in the CDR3. In DNA form, the CDR3 reads TGTGCCAGCGGTTCGGACAGGAGGAACACTGAAGCTTTCTTT. Residues: CASGSDRRNTEAFF.

The rearrangement uses TRBV4-3 and TRBJ1-2, with a tentative D call TRBD1 (5 bases). This CDR3 spans 20 amino acids. Germline CDR1 LGHNA, CDR2 YSLEER. The V and J ends lost 0 bases and 4 bases respectively, with 27 bases between them. The CDR3 sequence is CASSQDPVTATPGVSYGYTF. The CDR3 bases are TGCGCCAGCAGCCAAGATCCTGTGACAGCAACCCCGGGGGTAAGCTATGGCTACACCTTC.